This is a list of T cell receptor beta chains from one sample in a study of T cell changes during pregnancy in multiple sclerosis. The table came from immunoSEQ multiplex PCR; TCRdb's copy has only in-frame clones and leaves some out. The sample contains 35,000 to 45,000 clones, 75% to 95% of which appear only once. The sequencing here drew on CD4+ T cells from peripheral blood mononuclear cells, taken in the second trimester of pregnancy. These receptors came from a female donor in good health, enrolled as a control in a pregnancy study. The CDR3 runs from the conserved cysteine through the conserved F or W. A D gene is named only where the DNA matches it firmly. Size values are once, few and many counts, or a class for expanded clones, and some rows have none.

cdr3_nt: TGCGCCAGCAGCCTCGGGCACGGGGGGACCTACAATGAGCAGTTCTTC
cdr3_aa: CASSLGHGGTYNEQFF
d_call: TRBD2
v_call: TRBV5-1
clone_size: NA
j_call: TRBJ2-1

cdr3_nt: TGCGCCAGCAAAACGGGAAGCACCGGGGAGCTGTTTTTT
cdr3_aa: CASKTGSTGELFF
d_call: NA
v_call: TRBV5-1
clone_size: NA
j_call: TRBJ2-2

cdr3_nt: TGTGCCAGCAGTTACGAACAGGTAATGAACACTGAAGCTTTCTTT
cdr3_aa: CASSYEQVMNTEAFF
d_call: NA
v_call: TRBV6-6
clone_size: NA
j_call: TRBJ1-1

cdr3_nt: TGTGCCAGCTCAACGGGACAGGGGATTGAAAAACTGTTTTTT
cdr3_aa: CASSTGQGIEKLFF
d_call: TRBD1
v_call: TRBV18
clone_size: NA
j_call: TRBJ1-4

cdr3_nt: TGTGCCAGCAGCTTAACGGGGGGGCCCCACACTGAAGCTTTCTTT
cdr3_aa: CASSLTGGPHTEAFF
d_call: NA
v_call: TRBV7-8
clone_size: NA
j_call: TRBJ1-1

cdr3_nt: TGCGCCAGCAGCCACAGGGACTTTGTCTCCGGCTACACCTTC
cdr3_aa: CASSHRDFVSGYTF
d_call: NA
v_call: TRBV4-1
clone_size: NA
j_call: TRBJ1-2

cdr3_nt: TGTGCCAGCAGCTCCTCCCCAGTCCGACAGCCCCAGCATTTT
cdr3_aa: CASSSSPVRQPQHF
d_call: NA
v_call: TRBV7-3
clone_size: few
j_call: TRBJ1-5

cdr3_nt: TGTGCCTGGACTCGGAGGGCAGGGTGGGCTGAAGCTTTCTTT
cdr3_aa: CAWTRRAGWAEAFF
d_call: NA
v_call: TRBV30
clone_size: NA
j_call: TRBJ1-1

cdr3_nt: TGTGCCAGCAGCTCAGGGGGTAGCGGGGGTTACGAGCAGTACTTC
cdr3_aa: CASSSGGSGGYEQYF
d_call: TRBD2
v_call: TRBV7-2
clone_size: NA
j_call: TRBJ2-7

cdr3_nt: TGTGCCAGCAGCTTAGTGGCTAGCACCCAAGACCTCGAGCAGTACTTC
cdr3_aa: CASSLVASTQDLEQYF
d_call: NA
v_call: TRBV7-8
clone_size: few
j_call: TRBJ2-7

cdr3_nt: TGTGCCAGCAGCCATCAGACTAGCGGGGGCGCTGAGCCCGCCTACGAGCAGTACTTC
cdr3_aa: CASSHQTSGGAEPAYEQYF
d_call: TRBD2
v_call: TRBV4-2
clone_size: NA
j_call: TRBJ2-7

cdr3_nt: TGTGCCAGCAGGGGGGCCAGGACTAGCGGGGGTAGCTCCTACGAGCAGTACTTC
cdr3_aa: CASRGARTSGGSSYEQYF
d_call: TRBD2
v_call: TRBV6-4
clone_size: once
j_call: TRBJ2-7